This T cell receptor beta chain was recovered during a study of blood T cell repertoires in COVID-19. Study in general: T cells, B-cell-depleted T cells, or PBMCs provided the cDNA or gDNA that served as material.

The length of the CDR3 is 13 residues. CDR1 SGHNT and CDR2 YENEEA come from the germline V gene. Produced via immunoSEQ multiplex PCR; TCRdb's table is partial and in-frame only. The sample holds approximately 220,000 clones, 75% to 90% seen once. Cohort assignment relied on participant-reported clinical history. The table lists this clone with a few counts. Compared with germline, one end of the junction differs, possibly owing to a read error. This TCR was sampled from a woman between 18 and 29 years old in a cohort exposed to, infected with or recovered from COVID-19 (not recorded which). This rearrangement joins TRBV11-3 to TRBJ2-7; tentative D call: TRBD1 (6 bases). The sequenced material came from PBMCs or T cells enriched from blood (not recorded which). CDR3 DNA: TGTGCCAGCAGCGCGACAGGCTCCAACGAGCAGTACTTC. Its translation: CASSATGSNEQYF.